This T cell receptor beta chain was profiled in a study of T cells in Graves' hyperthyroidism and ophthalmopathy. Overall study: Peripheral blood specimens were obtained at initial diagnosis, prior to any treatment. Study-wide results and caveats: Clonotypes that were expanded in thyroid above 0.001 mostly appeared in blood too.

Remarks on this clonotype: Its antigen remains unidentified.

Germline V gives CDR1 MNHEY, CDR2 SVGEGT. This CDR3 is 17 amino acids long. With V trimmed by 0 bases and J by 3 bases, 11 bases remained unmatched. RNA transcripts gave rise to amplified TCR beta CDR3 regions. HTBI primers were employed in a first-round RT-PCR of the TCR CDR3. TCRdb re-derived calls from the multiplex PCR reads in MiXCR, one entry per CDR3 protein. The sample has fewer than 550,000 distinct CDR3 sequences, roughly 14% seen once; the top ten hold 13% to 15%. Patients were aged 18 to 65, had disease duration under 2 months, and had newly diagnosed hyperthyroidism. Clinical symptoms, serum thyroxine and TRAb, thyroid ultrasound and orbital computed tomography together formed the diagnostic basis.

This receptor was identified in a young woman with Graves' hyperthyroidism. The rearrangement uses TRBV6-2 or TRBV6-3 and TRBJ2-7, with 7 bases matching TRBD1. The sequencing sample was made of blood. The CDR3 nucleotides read TGTGCCAGCAGTTACTCGACAGGGTATTCCATTTACTACGAGCAGTACTTC. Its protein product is CASSYSTGYSIYYEQYF.